Reported below is one T cell receptor (beta chain). Here immunoSEQ multiplex PCR was the method, and the copy in TCRdb shows in-frame clones only, minus some. Among roughly 120,000 clones listed, 80% to 90% were seen once. These data come from a study of control samples from healthy donors and cancer patients. Germline V CDR1 and CDR2: SGHRS, YFSETQ. Trimming removed 1 base from V and 4 bases from J, with 16 bases in between. The CDR3 runs 16 residues. The specimen sequenced was PBMCs. The source of this sequence is a woman between 45 and 65 years old with colorectal cancer. The J gene is TRBJ2-3, the V gene TRBV5-1, with D possibly TRBD2 on 5 matching bases. This CDR3 is CASSLSRESVSDTQYF. CDR3 DNA sequence: TGCGCCAGCAGCTTGTCCCGGGAATCGGTTTCAGATACGCAGTATTTT.